This T cell receptor (beta chain) is from a study of control samples from healthy donors and cancer patients. Germline V CDR1 and CDR2: KGHDR, SFDVKD. V shed 9 bases and J shed 4 bases, with 11 bases lying between them. The CDR3 is 12 residues long. Repertoires were generated with immunoSEQ multiplex PCR, while TCRdb's copy carries only in-frame clones and drops some. The table shows roughly 200,000 clones, with around 94% occurring only once. J is TRBJ1-2 and V is TRBV24-1; D remains unclear. The clonotype originates from a man aged 45-60 years in good health. Sequencing input: blood. In DNA form, the CDR3 reads TGTGCCACCGAACGGTCGGGCTATGGCTACACCTTC. This translates into CATERSGYGYTF.